The sequence of this T cell receptor beta chain was determined in a study of T cell responses to AZD1222 COVID-19 vaccine. The table came from immunoSEQ multiplex PCR; TCRdb's copy has only in-frame clones and leaves some out. The sample lists approximately 140,000 clones, roughly 90% occurring once. Source: peripheral blood, taken on day 0 of AZD1222 vaccination. The sequence was obtained from an adult in good health.

For the CDR3, the DNA is TGTGCCAGCAGCGTAGCTACTCGGACTAGCGGGCCCACGCGCACAGATACGCAGTATTTT. As protein: CASSVATRTSGPTRTDTQYF. This sequence joins TRBV9 and TRBJ2-3, with TRBD2 identical over 11 bases. The germline V gene has CDR1 SGDLS and CDR2 YYNGEE. J gave up 1 base and V 0 bases, and 13 bases lay outside the gene matches. The CDR3 contains 20 residues. The whole variable domain, remainder taken from reference TRBV9 and TRBJ2-3, is DSGVTQTPKHLITATGQRVTLRCSPRSGDLSVYWYQQSLDQGLQFLIQYYNGEERAKGNILERFSAQQFPDLHSELNLSSLELGDSALYFCASSVATRTSGPTRTDTQYFGPGTRLTVL.